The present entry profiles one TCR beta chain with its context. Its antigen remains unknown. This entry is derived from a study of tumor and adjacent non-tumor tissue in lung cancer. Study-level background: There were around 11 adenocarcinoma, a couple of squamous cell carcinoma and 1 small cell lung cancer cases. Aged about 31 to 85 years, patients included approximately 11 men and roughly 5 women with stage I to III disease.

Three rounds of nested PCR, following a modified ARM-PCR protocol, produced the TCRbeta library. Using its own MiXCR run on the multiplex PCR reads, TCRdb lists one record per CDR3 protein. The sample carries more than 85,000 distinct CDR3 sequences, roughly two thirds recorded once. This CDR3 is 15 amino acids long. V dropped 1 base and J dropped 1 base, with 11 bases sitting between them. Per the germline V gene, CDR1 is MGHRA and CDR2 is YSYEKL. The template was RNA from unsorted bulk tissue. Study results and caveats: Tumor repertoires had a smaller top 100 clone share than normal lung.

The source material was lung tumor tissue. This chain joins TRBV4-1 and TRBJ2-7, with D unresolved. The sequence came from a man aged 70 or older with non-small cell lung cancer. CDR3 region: CASSQAVEPSYEQYF. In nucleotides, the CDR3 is TGCGCCAGCAGCCAAGCAGTGGAGCCATCCTACGAGCAGTACTTC.